A selection of T cell receptor beta chains follows, all from one sample in a study of T cell repertoires in cytomegalovirus infection. TCRdb re-derived calls from the reads in MiXCR, one entry per CDR3 protein. The sample records roughly 220,000 distinct CDR3 sequences, less than 50% being singletons. Their target antigens are unknown. The sample consisted of CD8+ T cells from cultured PBMCs, taken from culture after CMV antigen stimulation. All receptors derive from a human donor in good health (CMV status not recorded). Some clones in this sample may be carry-over from other donors' samples. Each CDR3 is given with its conserved first and last residue. A D gene is named only where the DNA matches it firmly. Only some rows state a clone size, as once, few, many or a class for expanded clones.

j_call	d_call	clone_size	v_call	cdr3_nt	cdr3_aa
TRBJ1-1	-	few	TRBV5-6	TGTGCCAGCGGGGGGACGATGAACACTGAAGCTTTCTTT	CASGGTMNTEAFF
TRBJ1-1	TRBD1	-	TRBV7-6	TGTGCCAGCAGCGGAATGGACAGGGACAAGAACACTGAAGCTTTCTTT	CASSGMDRDKNTEAFF
TRBJ2-7	TRBD2	-	TRBV11-1	TGTGCCAGCAGCTCCGGACTAGCGGGCCGTCTCTACGAGCAGTACTTC	CASSSGLAGRLYEQYF
TRBJ1-5	-	-	TRBV20-1	TGCAGTGCTAGTCGCAGGATCAATCAGCCCCAGCATTTT	CSASRRINQPQHF
TRBJ1-5	-	once	TRBV15	TGTGCCACCAGCAGAGTAACGTTTCGGGGTCAGCCCCAGCATTTT	CATSRVTFRGQPQHF
TRBJ1-5	-	-	TRBV7-4	TGTGCCAGCAGCCTGAACATCGGGGAGGGCAATCAGCCCCAGCATTTT	CASSLNIGEGNQPQHF
TRBJ2-1	TRBD1	once	TRBV27	TGTGCCAGCAGTTTCTTAACCGGGACAGCCTACAATGAGCAGTTCTTC	CASSFLTGTAYNEQFF
TRBJ2-1	TRBD2	-	TRBV7-2	TGTGCCAGCAGCTTCTCAGCGGGAGGAAATGAGCAGTTCTTC	CASSFSAGGNEQFF
TRBJ2-7	-	-	TRBV15	TGTGCCACCAGCAGAGAACCTCCCGAGCAGTACTTC	CATSREPPEQYF
TRBJ2-3	TRBD2	few	TRBV2	TGTGCCAGCAGTGGAGGACTAGCGGGAGGGCGACGGGACACAGATACGCAGTATTTT	CASSGGLAGGRRDTDTQYF
TRBJ2-2	-	-	TRBV5-6	TGTGCCAGCAGCTTCGGGGATTCTCTAACCGGGGAGCTGTTTTTT	CASSFGDSLTGELFF
TRBJ2-3	TRBD1	once	TRBV2	TGTGCCAGCAGTCACCGGGACAGCCATACGCAGTATTTT	CASSHRDSHTQYF
TRBJ1-5	TRBD1	-	TRBV7-9	TGTGCCAGCAGCCCAACAGGGGGTAATCAGCCCCAGCATTTT	CASSPTGGNQPQHF
TRBJ2-7	-	few	TRBV7-9	TGTGCCAGCAGCAAATTAGACAGGTCGGACGAGCAGTACTTC	CASSKLDRSDEQYF
TRBJ1-1	TRBD1	few	TRBV15	TGTGCCACCTTTAAGGACAGGGAAGGGCTAAACACTGAAGCTTTCTTT	CATFKDREGLNTEAFF
TRBJ2-5	TRBD1	few	TRBV7-2	TGTGCCAGCAGCTCTGTACCTCTAAAGGACAGGGCTGTAGAGACCCAGTACTTC	CASSSVPLKDRAVETQYF
TRBJ2-7	-	-	TRBV11-2	TGTGCCAGCAGCTTATCGGACTATTACGAGCAGTACTTC	CASSLSDYYEQYF
TRBJ2-5	TRBD2	few	TRBV6-5	TGTGCCAGCAGTTACTTCGCGGGAGAAGAGACCCAGTACTTC	CASSYFAGEETQYF
TRBJ1-1	-	-	TRBV11-2	TGTGCCAGCAGCGCATTACTATCCACAGGGACGGACTATGAAGCTTTCTTT	CASSALLSTGTDYEAFF
TRBJ2-5	-	once	TRBV20-1	TGCAGTGCTAGAGATGAGGAGGGAGCGGGTGAGACCCAGTACTTC	CSARDEEGAGETQYF
TRBJ2-7	-	once	TRBV11-2	TGTGCCAGCAGCTGGGACCTGTCCTACGAGCAGTACTTC	CASSWDLSYEQYF
TRBJ2-1	-	-	TRBV20-1	TGCAGTGCTAAGGGAGGTTTCTCCTACAATGAGCAGTTCTTC	CSAKGGFSYNEQFF
TRBJ1-2	-	-	TRBV7-8	TGTGCCAGCAGCTTAAAGTCGGACTATGGCTACACCTTC	CASSLKSDYGYTF
TRBJ2-5	-	few	TRBV6-1	TGTGCCAGCAGTGAAGCTTTAGGGGTGGAGACCCAGTACTTC	CASSEALGVETQYF
TRBJ2-1	TRBD1	few	TRBV6-6	TGTGCCAGCAGTGGAGGCGACAGGGGCTACAATGAGCAGTTCTTC	CASSGGDRGYNEQFF
TRBJ2-1	-	many	TRBV7-2	TGTGCCAGCAGTTCACAGGGCGATGAGCAGTTCTTC	CASSSQGDEQFF
TRBJ2-1	-	few	TRBV10-3	TGTGCCATCAGTGAAACTACAAATGAGCAGTTCTTC	CAISETTNEQFF
TRBJ2-3	-	-	TRBV19	TGTGCCAGTAGCCTCGTGAGCTATAGCACAGATACGCAGTATTTT	CASSLVSYSTDTQYF
TRBJ2-1	-	many	TRBV7-2	TGTGCCAGCAGCCGGCCTGGGGGCTCCTACAATGAGCAGTTCTTC	CASSRPGGSYNEQFF
TRBJ1-2	TRBD1	-	TRBV6-2/TRBV6-3	TGTGCCAGCAGTTCGACAGGGGATTACTATGGCTACACCTTC	CASSSTGDYYGYTF
TRBJ2-7	-	-	TRBV2	TGTGCCAGCACTGAAGTAACAGGGATCACCTACGAGCAGTACTTC	CASTEVTGITYEQYF
TRBJ1-1	-	-	TRBV11-2	TGTGCCAGCAGCTTAAACGGGGATGAGGAAACTGAAGCTTTCTTT	CASSLNGDEETEAFF
TRBJ2-2	TRBD2	-	TRBV7-9	TGTGCCAGCAGCTTATACCTAGCGGGGCAATACACCGGGGAGCTGTTTTTT	CASSLYLAGQYTGELFF
TRBJ1-1	-	few	TRBV6-1	TGTGCCAGCAGTCCATTGACACGCGACACTGAAGCTTTCTTT	CASSPLTRDTEAFF
TRBJ2-3	TRBD1	-	TRBV20-1	TGCAGTGCTAGAGTGTTAACAGGGGCCCGCAGCACAGATACGCAGTATTTT	CSARVLTGARSTDTQYF
TRBJ2-4	-	-	TRBV20-1	TGCAGTGCTAGAGATCAAGACTTAGCCAAAAACATTCAGTACTTC	CSARDQDLAKNIQYF
TRBJ1-2	TRBD1	once	TRBV30	TGTGCCTGGAGTGGGGACAGGGACGGTGGCTACACCTTC	CAWSGDRDGGYTF
TRBJ2-2	TRBD2	-	TRBV27	TGTGCCAGCAGTTTATCGTGGGAGGGCCCCGGGGAGCTGTTTTTT	CASSLSWEGPGELFF
TRBJ2-3	-	few	TRBV7-6	TGTGCCAGCAGCTTAGCTGGAATTCACGCAGATACGCCGTATTTT	CASSLAGIHADTPYF
TRBJ2-4	-	few	TRBV15	TGTGCCACCAGCACCCAGGGGTACGAAGCCAAAAACATTCAGTACTTC	CATSTQGYEAKNIQYF
TRBJ2-7	-	-	TRBV28	TGTGCCAGCAGTTTACCGACTGCTTCAGGGCGAGGATCCTACGAGCAGTACTTC	CASSLPTASGRGSYEQYF
TRBJ2-5	-	many	TRBV7-2	TGTGCCAGCAGGCCAACCGTACTAGTTCCGCTAGAGACCCAGTACTTC	CASRPTVLVPLETQYF
TRBJ2-1	TRBD2	-	TRBV6-6	TGTGCCAGCAGTGTTGTCACCACCCTAGCGGGGGGAAACAATGAGCAGTTCTTC	CASSVVTTLAGGNNEQFF
TRBJ2-1	-	-	TRBV19	TGTGCCAGTAGTCCATCCCGGGGGTTGGTTACGGGGCAGTTCTTC	CASSPSRGLVTGQFF
TRBJ2-7	-	-	TRBV24-1	TGTGCCACCAGTGTTCGGGGTGACCACGAGCAGTACTTC	CATSVRGDHEQYF
TRBJ1-5	-	few	TRBV7-2	TGTGCCAGCAGACCCGTGGAGGGAGATCAGCCCCAGCATTTT	CASRPVEGDQPQHF
TRBJ2-6	TRBD1	-	TRBV6-2/TRBV6-3	TGTGCCAGCAGTTGGGACAGGGGGTCTGGGGCCAACGTCCTGACTTTC	CASSWDRGSGANVLTF
TRBJ1-1	-	few	TRBV11-2	TGTGCCAGCAGCTTAGAGGACAGTCGGGTGACTGAAGCTTTCTTT	CASSLEDSRVTEAFF
TRBJ2-1	-	few	TRBV27	TGTGCCAGCAGTTTGAGGCATAGCTCCTACAATGAGCAGTTCTTC	CASSLRHSSYNEQFF
TRBJ2-7	TRBD1	-	TRBV27	TGTGCCAGCCTCACACAGGGGGCCCCCTACGAGCAGTACTTC	CASLTQGAPYEQYF
TRBJ1-1	-	few	TRBV28	TGTGCCAGCATCCGGACGGAGAACACTGAAGCTTTCTTT	CASIRTENTEAFF
TRBJ1-1	TRBD1	-	TRBV7-6	TGTGCCAGCAGCGCGGACAGGGGAACTGAAGCTTTCTTT	CASSADRGTEAFF
TRBJ2-1	-	-	TRBV12-3/TRBV12-4	TGTGTCAGCAGTTTCGGGGTCGAGCAGTTCTTC	CVSSFGVEQFF
TRBJ2-2	-	-	TRBV19	TGTGCCAGTAGTGCCACATCGAACACCGGGGAGCTGTTTTTT	CASSATSNTGELFF
TRBJ1-6	TRBD1	-	TRBV5-1	TGCGCCAGCAGCTTGGATGGGACAGGGGGCGATGGTTCACCCCTCCACTTT	CASSLDGTGGDGSPLHF
TRBJ2-7	-	few	TRBV7-4	TGTGCCAGCAGCTTAGACGTGTACGAGCAGTACTTC	CASSLDVYEQYF
TRBJ1-6	-	many	TRBV11-2	TGTGCCAGCAGCTTGGGCTCGGACGGGATACGGAAAAATAATTCACCCCTCCACTTT	CASSLGSDGIRKNNSPLHF